A selection of T cell receptor beta chains follows, all from one sample in a study of blood T cell repertoires in COVID-19. The method was immunoSEQ multiplex PCR; TCRdb's version includes in-frame clones alone and lacks a portion of them. The data show under 100,000 clones, around four fifths seen once. Sequencing was carried out using peripheral blood. The receptors were sampled from a woman between 65 and 79 years old with acute or convalescent COVID-19. Both conserved end residues are part of each CDR3. A D gene is named only where the DNA matches it firmly. Clone size, where shown, is once, few, many, or a class for clones that have expanded.

TRBJ2-1 - - TRBV7-9 CASSLQLVSIF TGTGCCAGCAGCTTACAGTTGGTTTCGATCTTC
TRBJ1-4 few - TRBV14 CASSLAGEKLFF TGTGCCAGCAGCCTTGCGGGGGAAAAACTGTTTTTT
TRBJ1-2 - - TRBV2 CASSEALLQGGGYTF TGTGCCAGCAGTGAAGCGCTTCTACAGGGTGGGGGCTACACCTTC
TRBJ1-3 - - TRBV7-2 CASSPPKHGNTIYF TGTGCCAGCAGCCCTCCAAAGCATGGAAACACCATATATTTT
TRBJ1-2 - - TRBV11-2 CASSPIGYGYTF TGTGCCAGCAGCCCCATCGGGTATGGCTACACCTTC
TRBJ1-2 - - TRBV19 CASSILTGYGYTF TGTGCCAGTAGTATACTGACCGGGTATGGCTACACCTTC
TRBJ2-7 few - TRBV27 CASSLSIDRPRRAYSYEQYF TGTGCCAGCAGTTTATCGATAGATCGACCCCGGAGGGCGTACTCCTACGAGCAGTACTTC
TRBJ1-2 few TRBD1 TRBV6-5 CASSPAGGAVYGYTF TGTGCCAGCAGTCCAGCAGGGGGCGCAGTCTATGGCTACACCTTC
TRBJ1-5 - TRBD1 TRBV19 CASRTGLDQPQHF TGTGCCAGTCGGACAGGGTTGGATCAGCCCCAGCATTTT
TRBJ1-2 - - TRBV28 CASSLAGNHFRGYTF TGTGCCAGCAGTTTAGCGGGAAACCACTTTAGAGGCTACACCTTC
TRBJ2-1 - - TRBV7-9 CASSHGSVDEQFF TGTGCCAGCAGCCACGGGAGCGTCGATGAGCAGTTCTTC
TRBJ2-7 - - TRBV7-9 CASGRRGGTYEQYF TGTGCCAGCGGCCGGCGGGGCGGGACCTACGAGCAGTACTTC
TRBJ1-4 - - TRBV11-3 CASTRGEPNEKLFF TGTGCCAGCACCCGGGGGGAACCTAATGAAAAACTGTTTTTT
TRBJ2-7 - - TRBV3-1/TRBV3-2 CASTSLNGYEQYF TGTGCCAGCACCTCCCTAAACGGGTACGAGCAGTACTTC
TRBJ1-4 - TRBD1 TRBV30 CAWSEGQTTNEKLFF TGTGCCTGGAGTGAGGGACAGACAACTAATGAAAAACTGTTTTTT
TRBJ1-5 - - TRBV27 CASSPYGYQPQHF TGTGCCAGCAGTCCCTACGGGTATCAGCCCCAGCATTTT
TRBJ1-1 few TRBD1 TRBV19 CASSTGIQGLIEAFF TGTGCCAGTAGTACCGGAATACAGGGGTTGATTGAAGCTTTCTTT
TRBJ1-5 - - TRBV5-5 CASSFLQADQPQHF TGTGCCAGCAGCTTCCTACAGGCAGATCAGCCCCAGCATTTT
TRBJ1-5 - TRBD1 TRBV5-5 CASSWLQGDQPQHF TGTGCCAGCAGCTGGTTACAGGGGGATCAGCCCCAGCATTTT
TRBJ1-1 - - TRBV20-1 CSARFSTVVF TGCAGTGCTAGATTTTCTACGGTCGTTTTT
TRBJ1-6 - - TRBV14 CASSPANSPLHF TGTGCCAGCAGCCCAGCGAATTCACCCCTCCACTTT
TRBJ1-1 - - TRBV27 CASSLDKNTEAFF TGTGCCAGCAGTCTGGACAAGAACACTGAAGCTTTCTTT